These T cell receptor beta chains were read from a single sample in a study of shared clonotypes between healthy human individuals. Libraries were prepared by immunoSEQ multiplex PCR; TCRdb keeps only in-frame clonotypes and omits some of them. The sample includes hundreds of thousands of clones, around 81% of them seen just once. The specimen was PBMCs. The receptors derive from a woman between 35 and 50 years old in good health. Some clones in this sample may be carry-over from other donors' samples. Each CDR3 is given with its conserved first and last residue. A D gene is named only where the DNA matches it firmly. Part of the rows lack a size; the others show once, few, many or a class for expanded clones.

11,.,TRBV29-1,TRBJ2-1,TRBD2,TGCAGCGTTGAAAAACTAGCGGGGCAGTTCTTC,CSVEKLAGQFF
13,.,TRBV6-1,TRBJ1-5,.,TGTGCCAGCAGTTCCGGGAACAATCAGCCCCAGCATTTT,CASSSGNNQPQHF
15,.,TRBV28,TRBJ2-5,TRBD2,TGTGCCAGCAGTCTAGGGACTAGCGGTGGGGAGACCCAGTACTTC,CASSLGTSGGETQYF
15,.,TRBV19,TRBJ2-3,TRBD1,TGTGCCAGTAGTTCGGGACAGGGGGACACAGATACGCAGTATTTT,CASSSGQGDTDTQYF
16,many,TRBV28,TRBJ1-2,TRBD1,TGTGCCAGCAGTTCGTCCTCCCAGGGACAGGTCTATGGCTACACCTTC,CASSSSSQGQVYGYTF
13,.,TRBV25-1,TRBJ1-1,.,TGTGCCAGCAGTGATGGGAGGAGGGGCGAAGCTTTCTTT,CASSDGRRGEAFF
16,.,TRBV5-4,TRBJ2-2,.,TGTGCCAGCAGCCCGGCGGGGTCCAGGGGGGCCGGGGAGCTGTTTTTT,CASSPAGSRGAGELFF
14,.,TRBV30,TRBJ1-6,TRBD1,TGTGCCTGGAGTGTGCTGACAGGGGATTCACCCCTCCACTTT,CAWSVLTGDSPLHF
16,.,TRBV4-2,TRBJ2-5,TRBD1,TGTGCCAGCAGCCAAGTCCGGGACAGCCCTCAAGAGACCCAGTACTTC,CASSQVRDSPQETQYF
16,.,TRBV28,TRBJ1-5,.,TGTGCCAGCAGTCCCCCTGGGGGAAGGAGCAATCAGCCCCAGCATTTT,CASSPPGGRSNQPQHF
15,.,TRBV18,TRBJ1-3,.,TGTGCCAGCCGAGGCTCAGGGGCCTCTGGAAACACCATATATTTT,CASRGSGASGNTIYF
16,.,TRBV7-2,TRBJ2-7,TRBD2,TGTGCCAGCAGCTTAGGCGGTGGGGGAGGGCTCTACGAGCAGTACTTC,CASSLGGGGGLYEQYF
15,.,TRBV5-1,TRBJ2-2,TRBD1,TGCGCCAGCAGAACCGGGACAGCGAACACCGGGGAGCTGTTTTTT,CASRTGTANTGELFF
15,.,TRBV7-2,TRBJ2-1,TRBD2,TGTGCCAGCAGAAGCCCGGGACTAGTTTACAATGAGCAGTTCTTC,CASRSPGLVYNEQFF
18,.,TRBV30,TRBJ2-6,TRBD1,TGTGCCTGGAGGGCAAAGACAGGGGGGGGTTCTGGGGCCAACGTCCTGACTTTC,CAWRAKTGGGSGANVLTF
14,.,TRBV7-3,TRBJ2-3,.,TGTGCCAGCAGCTTAACCTCGATCAAAGATACGCAGTATTTT,CASSLTSIKDTQYF
15,.,TRBV7-2,TRBJ2-1,.,TGTGCCAGCCAACAGGACTCCAGCTCCTACAATGAGCAGTTCTTC,CASQQDSSSYNEQFF
16,.,TRBV6-5,TRBJ2-1,TRBD2,TGTGCCAGCAGTTCGGGGGGACTAGCGGGGTACAATGAGCAGTTCTTC,CASSSGGLAGYNEQFF
15,.,TRBV25-1,TRBJ2-7,.,TGTGCCAGCAGTGCAACTGAAAGACATTCGGGAGAGCAGTACTTC,CASSATERHSGEQYF
18,.,TRBV4-1,TRBJ2-6,TRBD2,TGCGCCAGCAGCCCCCAAGGGCGGGAGGCCTCTGGGGCCAACGTCCTGACTTTC,CASSPQGREASGANVLTF
16,.,TRBV11-2,TRBJ2-1,.,TGTGCCAGCAGCTTAAATGGAGGACTCAGGGTCAATGAGCAGTTCTTC,CASSLNGGLRVNEQFF
13,.,TRBV6-1,TRBJ2-3,.,TGTGCCAGCAGGACTCACTCCACAGATACGCAGTATTTT,CASRTHSTDTQYF
16,.,TRBV6-6,TRBJ2-2,TRBD2,TGTGCCAGCAGTAAATGGCGGGACTACCGCACCGGGGAGCTGTTTTTT,CASSKWRDYRTGELFF
18,.,TRBV30,TRBJ2-1,.,TGTGCCTGGAGTGGGCAGGGTGGTTCGGGAGCGCACTACAATGAGCAGTTCTTC,CAWSGQGGSGAHYNEQFF
12,.,TRBV5-6,TRBJ2-7,TRBD1,TGTGCCAGCAGCCGGGACAGGGTCGAGCAGTACTTC,CASSRDRVEQYF
15,.,TRBV5-1,TRBJ2-7,.,TGCGCCAGCAGCTTGAGAGGCGGGGACTCCTACGAGCAGTACTTC,CASSLRGGDSYEQYF
14,.,TRBV6-5,TRBJ2-2,TRBD2,TGTGCCAGCAGCAGACTAGCGGGATCCGGGGAGCTGTTTTTT,CASSRLAGSGELFF
15,once,TRBV21-1,TRBJ2-7,.,TGTGCCAGCAGCAAAGGATTTTCGTACTCCTACGAGCAGTACTTC,CASSKGFSYSYEQYF
17,.,TRBV11-2,TRBJ2-3,.,TGTGCCAGCAGCTTAAGCCCGCAGGCGGGTGTGGCAGATACGCAGTATTTT,CASSLSPQAGVADTQYF
14,.,TRBV7-2,TRBJ1-2,.,TGTGCCAGCAGCTTAGACAGGATGAACTATGGCTACACCTTC,CASSLDRMNYGYTF
11,.,TRBV2,TRBJ2-1,TRBD2,TGTGCCAGCAAAGGGGAGGGGGAGCAGTTCTTC,CASKGEGEQFF
14,.,TRBV5-1,TRBJ2-1,TRBD1,TGCGCCAGCAGCCTGGACAGGGGGGACTATGAGCAGTTCTTC,CASSLDRGDYEQFF
15,.,TRBV7-2,TRBJ2-3,TRBD1,TGTGCCAGCAGCTTAGCGGGACAGGGGACAGATACGCAGTATTTT,CASSLAGQGTDTQYF
19,many,TRBV5-6,TRBJ2-2,TRBD2,TGTGCCAGCAGCGGAGGACTAGCGGGAGGGCTATGGGGCACCGGGGAGCTGTTTTTT,CASSGGLAGGLWGTGELFF
17,.,TRBV7-2,TRBJ2-1,.,TGTGCCAGCAGCTTAGGGGGTGGGTCCCTCTCCTACAATGAGCAGTTCTTC,CASSLGGGSLSYNEQFF
15,once,TRBV15,TRBJ1-1,TRBD1,TGTGCCACCAGCAGGGGGGACAGAGTGAACACTGAAGCTTTCTTT,CATSRGDRVNTEAFF